This passage covers 15 T cell receptor beta chains from one sample sequenced in a study of blood T cell repertoires in COVID-19 (dated by TCRdb to the early 2020s). Library preparation used the immunoSEQ multiplex PCR assay. TCRdb re-hosts the immuneACCESS table, in-frame sequences only. Its copies lack some clones; in the studies checked, an unresolved V gene accounts for under half of them, and the cause for the rest is not known. The table for this sample lists some 70,000 clones; roughly 80% of them were counted only once. The ten largest clones add up to over 9.5% of the sample. Sequences were obtained from peripheral blood. The receptors were sampled from a human donor in a cohort sampled during active COVID-19.

This chain uses TRBV5-4 with TRBJ2-3; 9 nucleotides align to TRBD2. Germline CDR1 SGHNT, CDR2 YYREEE (reference sequence). The CDR3 is made up of 16 amino acids. V lost 4 bases to trimming and J lost 2 bases; unmatched junction nucleotides: 8. CDR3 sequence (DNA): TGTGCCAGCAGCCGAGGACTAGCGCGCGACACAGATACGCAGTATTTT. Amino acid sequence: CASSRGLARDTDTQYF.

This chain connects TRBV30 to TRBJ1-2; 7 nucleotides agree with TRBD1. Germline assignment: CDR1 GTSNPN and CDR2 SVGIG (reference sequence). The trim removed 7 bases at V and 3 bases at J, leaving 5 bases unmatched. This CDR3 has 12 residues. The CDR3 DNA reads TGTGCCTTGTCGGGACAGTACTATGGCTACACCTTC. This codes for CALSGQYYGYTF.

The table lists this clone with a few counts. The genes are TRBV6-5 and TRBJ1-5, with 9 bases fitting TRBD1. The CDR3 has 14 amino acids. V was pared by 4 bases and J by 6 bases, with 4 bases of the junction left unmatched. Per germline, CDR1 MNHEY and CDR2 SVGAGI. CDR3 sequence reads: CASSFGTGIQPQHF. The CDR3 DNA follows: TGTGCCAGCAGTTTCGGGACAGGGATTCAGCCCCAGCATTTT.

A single count supports this clone. This chain uses TRBV6-5 with TRBJ1-3, with a possible D match to TRBD1 (6 bases). CDR1 MNHEY and CDR2 SVGAGI come from the germline V gene. The CDR3 has 13 residues. V was cut by 7 bases and J by 2 bases, with 9 bases left in between. The CDR3 nucleotides are TGTGCCAGCAAAAGACAGGCTGGAAACACCATATATTTT. Translated, it gives CASKRQAGNTIYF.

On this clone: In the same sample, other DNA sequences code for this CDR3. The chain couples TRBV28 to TRBJ2-5; possible D gene TRBD2, 7 bases. Germline V CDR1 and CDR2: MDHEN, SYDVKM. CDR3 size: 13 residues. The V end was cut by 7 bases, the J end by 1 base, with 10 bases between. The CDR3 loop is CASKRGGQETQYF. CDR3 coding DNA: TGTGCCAGCAAAAGGGGGGGCCAAGAGACCCAGTACTTC.

This clone was recorded once. V usage is TRBV25-1 and J usage is TRBJ2-3; unclear D gene. The CDR3 is 12 amino acids. The germline gives CDR1 MGHDK, CDR2 SYGVNS. Trimming took off 5 bases at V and 2 bases at J, with 5 bases between the two ends. CDR3 region: CASSYNTDTQYF. The DNA for the CDR3 is TGTGCCAGCAGTTACAACACAGATACGCAGTATTTT.

This clone was detected only a few times. The rearrangement joins TRBV5-4 to TRBJ2-7; TRBD1 matches at 10 bases. This CDR3 is 14 amino acids long. J was trimmed by 3 bases and V by 4 bases; bases with no gene match: 4. Germline V gene sequence: CDR1 SGHNT, CDR2 YYREEE (reference sequence). DNA of the CDR3: TGTGCCAGCAGCCAGGGACAGGGGAGCTACGAGCAGTACGTC. Protein sequence: CASSQGQGSYEQYV.

The rearrangement links TRBV5-1 to TRBJ1-1; TRBD1 agrees at 7 bases. Germline lookup yields CDR1 SGHRS and CDR2 YFSETQ. Trimming took 2 bases from V and 0 from J; bases not matched to a gene: 4. CDR3 size: 15 residues. CDR3 coding DNA: TGCGCCAGCAGCTTAGGGGGACAGCTGAACACTGAAGCTTTCTTT. This translates into CASSLGGQLNTEAFF.

In its sample, this clone was seen a few times. This chain joins TRBV6-6 and TRBJ1-2; TRBD1 is a possible D gene (6 bases). The V gene lost 5 bases and the J gene lost 13 bases, with 17 bases spanning the gap. The germline gives CDR1 MNHNY, CDR2 SVGAGI (reference sequence). The CDR3 contains 12 residues. CDR3 region: CASSVLQGPSTF. The CDR3 DNA reads as TGTGCCAGCAGTGTTTTACAGGGCCCTAGCACCTTC.

V gene TRBV18 combines with J gene TRBJ2-7; tentative D call: TRBD2 (6 bases). Germline V gene sequence: CDR1 KGHSH, CDR2 LQKENI. V lost 3 bases, J lost 5 bases, and 11 bases lay in between. The CDR3 loop spans 13 amino acids. CDR3 amino acids: CASSPGGSDEQYF. Written as DNA, the CDR3 is TGTGCCAGCTCACCGGGAGGTAGCGACGAGCAGTACTTC.

This chain connects TRBV28 to TRBJ2-5, with 8 bases fitting TRBD2. The CDR3 length is 16 residues. Germline values: CDR1 MDHEN, CDR2 SYDVKM. The V segment lost 4 bases and the J segment 1 base; nucleotides outside the gene matches: 8. The CDR3 sequence is CASSSSGAGGQETQYF. CDR3 DNA: TGTGCCAGCAGTTCCTCTGGGGCGGGGGGCCAAGAGACCCAGTACTTC.

The chain carries TRBV11-2 and TRBJ1-1; D call uncertain. The germline V gene has CDR1 SGHAT and CDR2 FQNNGV. The CDR3 contains 15 residues. V was clipped by 5 bases and J by 1 base, with 14 bases between them. CDR3 DNA sequence: TGTGCCAGCAGCGCGCAACTCCCGGGGAACACTGAAGCTTTCTTT. Its protein is CASSAQLPGNTEAFF.

This chain links TRBV24-1 with TRBJ2-3; weak D call: TRBD2 (5 bases). The V end was cut by 4 bases, the J end by 6 bases, with 10 bases between. CDR3 length: 13 residues. Per germline, CDR1 KGHDR and CDR2 SFDVKD. CDR3 in amino acids: CATSEPVADTQYF. The CDR3 coding sequence is TGTGCCACCAGTGAGCCGGTAGCGGATACGCAGTATTTT.

The CDR3 DNA reads TGTGCCAGCAGCACCGACAGGGCCTTTCGAGAGACCCAGTACTTC. Amino acid sequence: CASSTDRAFRETQYF. The chain uses TRBV7-2 and TRBJ2-5, with 7 bases identical to TRBD1. Germline V gene data show CDR1 as SGHTA and CDR2 as FQGNSA. V gave up 5 bases and J gave up 4 bases; unmatched junction bases: 10. This CDR3 comprises 15 residues.

This chain links TRBV7-2 with TRBJ1-5; 8 nucleotides match TRBD1. With 5 bases clipped from V and 3 bases from J, the junction kept 12 bases outside the gene matches. Germline CDR1 is SGHTA and CDR2 is FQGNSA. This CDR3 has 17 amino acids. CDR3 nucleotide sequence: TGTGCCAGCAGCCTAGGACAGGGCCGGGGAGTCAATCAGCCCCAGCATTTT. Its protein is CASSLGQGRGVNQPQHF.